The sequence of this T cell receptor beta chain was determined in a study of blood T cell repertoires in COVID-19. On the study more broadly: Specimens from acute and convalescent COVID-19 originated in the United States, Italy and Spain. T cells, B-cell-depleted T cells, or PBMCs supplied cDNA or gDNA.

The CDR3 spans 11 residues. Deletions cut 1 base from V and 7 bases from J, with 4 bases between. CDR1 is DFQATT and CDR2 is SNEGSKA in the germline V gene (reference sequence). As handled by the study authors: Amplification of reference gene primers provided the estimated nucleated cell counts. Sequencing used immunoSEQ multiplex PCR; TCRdb keeps in-frame clones, though not all of them. The DNA was the basis for D and trimming; V, J and clone size are from that table. The repertoire holds 150,000 to 200,000 clones, with roughly 79% as singletons. The sequenced sample was peripheral blood. This receptor was taken from a woman older than 75 with acute or convalescent COVID-19. The chain is built from TRBV20-1 and TRBJ1-4; D remains unclear. Here the CDR3 DNA reads TGCAGTGCTAGAGCCGGTGAAAAACTGTTTTTT. It encodes CSARAGEKLFF.